The 3 T cell receptor beta chains listed next were all sequenced from one sample in a study of cytomegalovirus exposure and HLA in healthy donors. Primers: 60 Vbeta forward and 13 Jbeta reverse. Measured with immunoSEQ multiplex PCR; TCRdb has only the in-frame clones, and not every one. The sample has about 160,000 clones, approximately 90% seen once; the top ten hold 0.65% to 0.9%. Sample: PBMCs. The receptors here all came from a woman aged 25 to 39 in good health and CMV-seronegative.

V and J are TRBV14 and TRBJ2-3; 9 nucleotides align to TRBD1. The CDR3 contains 18 residues. Trimming took 0 bases from V and 8 from J; bases not matched to a gene: 15. Germline values: CDR1 SGHDN, CDR2 FVKESK. The CDR3 nucleotides are TGTGCCAGCAGCCAAGAACAAGGGACAGGGCAGATCTTCGGTACGCAGTATTTT. Its protein is CASSQEQGTGQIFGTQYF.

Concerning this clone itself: Without the conserved terminal phenylalanine or tryptophan, this CDR3 likely stems from a read error. The chain links TRBV6-1 to TRBJ1-2; the D is unclear. Trimming shortened V by 11 bases and J by 2 bases, and 9 bases separated the two germline ends. Germline CDR1 MNHNS, CDR2 SASEGT. The CDR3 contains 11 residues. The CDR3 DNA reads as TGTGCCGCTCTTCGCAACTATGGCTACACCTCC. As protein: CAALRNYGYTS.

The chain has TRBV6-4 and TRBJ2-1; perhaps TRBD2 as D (6 bases). Trimming removed 2 bases from V and 6 bases from J, with 17 bases in between. Germline V gives CDR1 MRHNA, CDR2 SNTAGT. The CDR3 consists of 16 residues. CDR3 in DNA: TGTGCCAGCAGTGACGAGGGACTCCTGGGGCCCAATGAGCAGTTCTTC. Protein product: CASSDEGLLGPNEQFF.